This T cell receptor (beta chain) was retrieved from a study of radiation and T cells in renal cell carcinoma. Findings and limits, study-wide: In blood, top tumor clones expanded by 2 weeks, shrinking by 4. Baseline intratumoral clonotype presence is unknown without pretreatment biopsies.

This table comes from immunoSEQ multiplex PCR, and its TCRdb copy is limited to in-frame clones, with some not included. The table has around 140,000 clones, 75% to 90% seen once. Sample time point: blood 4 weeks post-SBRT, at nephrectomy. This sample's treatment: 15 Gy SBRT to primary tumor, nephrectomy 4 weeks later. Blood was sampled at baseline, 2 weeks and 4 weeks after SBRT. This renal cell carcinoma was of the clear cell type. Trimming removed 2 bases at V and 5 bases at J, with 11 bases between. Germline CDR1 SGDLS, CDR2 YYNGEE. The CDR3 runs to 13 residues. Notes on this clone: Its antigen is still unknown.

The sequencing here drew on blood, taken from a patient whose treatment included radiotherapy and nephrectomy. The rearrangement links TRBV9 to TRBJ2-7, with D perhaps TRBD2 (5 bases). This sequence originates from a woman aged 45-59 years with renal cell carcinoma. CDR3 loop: CASSVGSGDEQYF. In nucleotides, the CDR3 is TGTGCCAGCAGCGTGGGGTCCGGGGACGAGCAGTACTTC.